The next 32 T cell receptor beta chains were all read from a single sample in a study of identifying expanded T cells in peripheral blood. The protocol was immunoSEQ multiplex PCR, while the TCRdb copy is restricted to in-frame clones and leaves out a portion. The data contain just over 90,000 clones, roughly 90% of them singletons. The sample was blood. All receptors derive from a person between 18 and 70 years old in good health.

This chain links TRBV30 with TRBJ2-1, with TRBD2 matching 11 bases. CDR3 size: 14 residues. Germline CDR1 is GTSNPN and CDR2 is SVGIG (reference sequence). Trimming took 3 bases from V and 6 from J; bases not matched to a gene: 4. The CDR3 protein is CAWSLTSGINEQFF. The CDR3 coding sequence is TGTGCCTGGAGCCTGACTAGCGGGATCAATGAGCAGTTCTTC. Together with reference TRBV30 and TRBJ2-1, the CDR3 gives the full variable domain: SQTIHQWPATLVQPVGSPLSLECTVEGTSNPNLYWYRQAAGRGLQLLFYSVGIGQISSEVPQNLSASRPQDRQFILSSKKLLLSDSGFYLCAWSLTSGINEQFFGPGTRLTVL.

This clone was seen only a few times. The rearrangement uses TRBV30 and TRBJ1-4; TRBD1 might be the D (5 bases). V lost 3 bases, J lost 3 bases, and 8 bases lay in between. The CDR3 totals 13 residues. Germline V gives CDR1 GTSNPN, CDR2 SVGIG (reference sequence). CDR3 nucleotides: TGTGCCTGGAGGATGACAGCTAATGAAAAACTGTTTTTT. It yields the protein CAWRMTANEKLFF.

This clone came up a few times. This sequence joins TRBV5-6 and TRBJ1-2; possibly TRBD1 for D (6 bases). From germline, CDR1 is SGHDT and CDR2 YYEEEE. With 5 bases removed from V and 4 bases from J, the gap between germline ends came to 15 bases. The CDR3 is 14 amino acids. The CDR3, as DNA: TGTGCCAGCAGACCACGAGGGGGATCCTATGGCTACACCTTC. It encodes CASRPRGGSYGYTF.

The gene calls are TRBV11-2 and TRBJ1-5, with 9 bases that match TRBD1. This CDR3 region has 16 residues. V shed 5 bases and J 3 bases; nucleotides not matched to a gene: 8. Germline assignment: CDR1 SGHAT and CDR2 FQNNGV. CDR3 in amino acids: CASSPGQGDLNQPQHF. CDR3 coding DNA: TGTGCCAGCAGCCCGGGACAGGGAGACCTCAATCAGCCCCAGCATTTT.

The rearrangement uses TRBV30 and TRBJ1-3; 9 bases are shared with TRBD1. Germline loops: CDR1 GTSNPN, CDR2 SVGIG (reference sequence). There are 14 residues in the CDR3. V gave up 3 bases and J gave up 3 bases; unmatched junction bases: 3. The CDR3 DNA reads TGTGCCTGGAGGGGGGACAGGGTTGGAAACACCATATATTTT. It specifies CAWRGDRVGNTIYF.

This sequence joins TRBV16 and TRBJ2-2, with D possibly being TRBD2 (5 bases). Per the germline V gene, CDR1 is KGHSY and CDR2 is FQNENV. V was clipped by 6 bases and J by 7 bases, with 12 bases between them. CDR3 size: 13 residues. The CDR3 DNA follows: TGTGCCAGCAGTACCACGAGGGACGGGGAGCTGTTTTTT. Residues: CASSTTRDGELFF.

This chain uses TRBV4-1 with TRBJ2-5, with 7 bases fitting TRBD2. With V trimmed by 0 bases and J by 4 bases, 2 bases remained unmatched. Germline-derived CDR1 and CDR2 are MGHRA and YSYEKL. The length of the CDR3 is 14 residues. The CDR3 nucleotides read TGCGCCAGCAGCCAAGACTCGGGGGGAGAGACCCAGTACTTC. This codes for CASSQDSGGETQYF.

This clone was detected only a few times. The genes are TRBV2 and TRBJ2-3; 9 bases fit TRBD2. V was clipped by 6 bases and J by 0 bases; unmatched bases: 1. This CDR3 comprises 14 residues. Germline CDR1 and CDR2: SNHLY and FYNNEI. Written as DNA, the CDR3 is TGTGCCAGCAGGCGGGGGGGAAGCACAGATACGCAGTATTTT. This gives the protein CASRRGGSTDTQYF.

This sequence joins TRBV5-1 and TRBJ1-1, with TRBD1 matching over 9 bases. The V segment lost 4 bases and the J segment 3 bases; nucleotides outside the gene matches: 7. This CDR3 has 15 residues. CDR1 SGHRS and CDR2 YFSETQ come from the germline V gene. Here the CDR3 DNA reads TGCGCCAGCAGCGTAGGACGGACAGGGGACACTGAAGCTTTCTTT. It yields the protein CASSVGRTGDTEAFF.

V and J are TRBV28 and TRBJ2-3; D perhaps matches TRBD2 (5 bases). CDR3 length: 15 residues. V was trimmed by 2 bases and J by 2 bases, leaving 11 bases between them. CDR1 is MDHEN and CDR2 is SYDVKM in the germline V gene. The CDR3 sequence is CASSLMGATTDTQYF. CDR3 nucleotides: TGTGCCAGCAGTTTAATGGGAGCTACCACAGATACGCAGTATTTT.

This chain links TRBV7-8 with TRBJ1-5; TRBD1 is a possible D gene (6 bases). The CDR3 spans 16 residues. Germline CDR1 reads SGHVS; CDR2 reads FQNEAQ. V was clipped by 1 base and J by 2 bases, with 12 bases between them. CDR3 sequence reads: CASSLVGRGGNQPQHF. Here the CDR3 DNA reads TGTGCCAGCAGCTTAGTCGGCAGGGGCGGCAATCAGCCCCAGCATTTT.

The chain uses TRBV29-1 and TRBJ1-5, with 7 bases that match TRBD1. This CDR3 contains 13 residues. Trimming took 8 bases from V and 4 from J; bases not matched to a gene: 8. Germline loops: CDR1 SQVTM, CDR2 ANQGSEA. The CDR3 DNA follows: TGCAGCACCAGACAGGGATGGAATCAGCCCCAGCATTTT. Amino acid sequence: CSTRQGWNQPQHF.

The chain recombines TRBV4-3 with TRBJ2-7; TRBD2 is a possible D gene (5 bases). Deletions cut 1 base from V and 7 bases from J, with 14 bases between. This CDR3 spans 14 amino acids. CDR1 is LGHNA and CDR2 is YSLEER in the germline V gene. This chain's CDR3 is CASSQVQDSLEQYF. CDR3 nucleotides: TGCGCCAGCAGCCAAGTGCAGGACTCCTTGGAGCAGTACTTC.

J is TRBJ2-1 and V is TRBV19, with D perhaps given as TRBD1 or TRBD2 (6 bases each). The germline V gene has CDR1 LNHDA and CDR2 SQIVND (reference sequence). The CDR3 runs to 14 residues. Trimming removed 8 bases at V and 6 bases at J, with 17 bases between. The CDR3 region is CASGKLAQGNEQFF. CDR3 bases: TGTGCCAGTGGGAAACTAGCACAGGGCAATGAGCAGTTCTTC.

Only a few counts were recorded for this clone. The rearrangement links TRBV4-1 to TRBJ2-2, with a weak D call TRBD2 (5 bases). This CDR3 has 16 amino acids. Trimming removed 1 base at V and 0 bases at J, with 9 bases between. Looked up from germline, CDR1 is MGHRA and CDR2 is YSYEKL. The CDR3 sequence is CASSQVAGTNTGELFF. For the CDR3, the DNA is TGCGCCAGCAGCCAAGTGGCGGGTACGAACACCGGGGAGCTGTTTTTT.

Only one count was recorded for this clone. CDR3 sequence reads: CASSPRLAGGSGELFF. CDR3 bases: TGTGCCAGCAGCCCTCGACTAGCGGGAGGAAGCGGGGAGCTGTTTTTT. The chain has TRBV7-7 and TRBJ2-2, with 13 bases aligning to TRBD2. The CDR3 consists of 16 residues. The trim removed 5 bases at V and 7 bases at J, leaving 7 bases unmatched. CDR1 and CDR2 from the germline V gene are SSHAT and FNYEAQ (reference sequence).

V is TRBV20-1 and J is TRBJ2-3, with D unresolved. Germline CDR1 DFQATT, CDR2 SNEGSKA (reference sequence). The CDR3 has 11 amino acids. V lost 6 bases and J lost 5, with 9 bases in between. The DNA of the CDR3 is TGCAGTGCCCAAGCGCAAGATACGCAGTATTTT. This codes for CSAQAQDTQYF.

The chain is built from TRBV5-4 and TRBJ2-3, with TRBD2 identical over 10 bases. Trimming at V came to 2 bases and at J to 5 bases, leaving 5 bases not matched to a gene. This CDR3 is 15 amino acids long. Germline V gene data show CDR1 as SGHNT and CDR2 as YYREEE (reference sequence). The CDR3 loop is CASSFLAGGGDTQYF. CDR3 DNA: TGTGCCAGCAGCTTCTTAGCGGGGGGAGGAGATACGCAGTATTTT.

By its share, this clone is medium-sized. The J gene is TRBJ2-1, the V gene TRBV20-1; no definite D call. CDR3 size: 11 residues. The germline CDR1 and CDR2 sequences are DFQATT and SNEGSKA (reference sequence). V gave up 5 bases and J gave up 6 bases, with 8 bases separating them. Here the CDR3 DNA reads TGCAGTGCTTTGATTAGCAATGAGCAGTTCTTC. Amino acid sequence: CSALISNEQFF.

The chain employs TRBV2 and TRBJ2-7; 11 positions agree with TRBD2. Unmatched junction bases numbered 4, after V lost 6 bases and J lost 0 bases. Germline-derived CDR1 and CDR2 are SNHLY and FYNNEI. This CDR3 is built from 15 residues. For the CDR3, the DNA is TGTGCCAGCAGGGGGGGACTAGCGGACTCCTACGAGCAGTACTTC. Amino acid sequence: CASRGGLADSYEQYF.

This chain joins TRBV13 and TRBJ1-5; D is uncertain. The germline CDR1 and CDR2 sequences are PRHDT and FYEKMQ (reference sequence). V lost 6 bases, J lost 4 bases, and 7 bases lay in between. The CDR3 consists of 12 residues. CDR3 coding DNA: TGTGCCAGCAGACGGGGTAATCAGCCCCAGCATTTT. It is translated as CASRRGNQPQHF.

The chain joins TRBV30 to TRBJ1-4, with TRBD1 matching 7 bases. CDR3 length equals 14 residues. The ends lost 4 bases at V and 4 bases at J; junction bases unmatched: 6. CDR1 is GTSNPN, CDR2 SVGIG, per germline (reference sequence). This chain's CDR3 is CAWTPDRFNEKLFF. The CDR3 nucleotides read TGTGCCTGGACCCCGGACAGGTTTAATGAAAAACTGTTTTTT.

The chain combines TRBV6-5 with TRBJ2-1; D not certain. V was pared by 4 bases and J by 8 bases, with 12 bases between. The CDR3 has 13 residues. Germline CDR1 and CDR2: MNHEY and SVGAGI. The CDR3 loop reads CASSFHEQYEQFF. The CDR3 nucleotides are TGTGCCAGCAGTTTCCACGAGCAGTATGAGCAGTTCTTC.

The CDR3 DNA reads TGTGCCTGGACTACACAGGGGTTTAATGAAAAACTGTTTTTT. This encodes CAWTTQGFNEKLFF. The V gene is TRBV30, the J gene TRBJ1-4, with 7 positions matching TRBD1. Trimming took 4 bases from V and 4 from J; bases not matched to a gene: 6. The CDR3 has 14 amino acids. Germline values: CDR1 GTSNPN, CDR2 SVGIG (reference sequence).

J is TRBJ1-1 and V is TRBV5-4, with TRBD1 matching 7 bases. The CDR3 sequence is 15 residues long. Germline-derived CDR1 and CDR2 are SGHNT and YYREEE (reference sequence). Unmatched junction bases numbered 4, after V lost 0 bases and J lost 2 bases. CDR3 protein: CASSLEQGRNTEAFF. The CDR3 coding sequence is TGTGCCAGCAGCTTGGAACAGGGGCGAAACACTGAAGCTTTCTTT.

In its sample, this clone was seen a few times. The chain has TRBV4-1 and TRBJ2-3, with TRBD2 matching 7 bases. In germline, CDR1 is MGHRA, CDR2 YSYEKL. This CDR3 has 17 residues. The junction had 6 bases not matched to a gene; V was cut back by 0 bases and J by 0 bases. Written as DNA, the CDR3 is TGCGCCAGCAGCCAAGATTCCGGGGGGTCGAGCACAGATACGCAGTATTTT. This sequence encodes CASSQDSGGSSTDTQYF.

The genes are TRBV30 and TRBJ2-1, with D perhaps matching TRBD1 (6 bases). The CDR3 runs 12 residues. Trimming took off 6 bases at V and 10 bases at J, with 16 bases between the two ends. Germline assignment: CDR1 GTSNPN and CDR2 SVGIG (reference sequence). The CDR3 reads CACADRTGEQFF. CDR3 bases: TGTGCCTGCGCGGACCGTACAGGGGAGCAGTTCTTC.

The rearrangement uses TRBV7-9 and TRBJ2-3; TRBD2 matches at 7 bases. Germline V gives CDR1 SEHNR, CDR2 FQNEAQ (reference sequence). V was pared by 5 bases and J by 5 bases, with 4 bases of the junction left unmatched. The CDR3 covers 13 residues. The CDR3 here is CASSRSGKDTQYF. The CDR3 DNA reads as TGTGCCAGCAGCCGAAGCGGGAAAGATACGCAGTATTTT.

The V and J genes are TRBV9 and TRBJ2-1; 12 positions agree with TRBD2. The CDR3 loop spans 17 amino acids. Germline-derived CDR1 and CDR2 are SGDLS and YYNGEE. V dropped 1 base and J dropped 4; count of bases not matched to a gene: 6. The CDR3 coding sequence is TGTGCCAGCAGCGTACCCCTGACTAGCGGGAGTTACAATGAGCAGTTCTTC. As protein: CASSVPLTSGSYNEQFF.

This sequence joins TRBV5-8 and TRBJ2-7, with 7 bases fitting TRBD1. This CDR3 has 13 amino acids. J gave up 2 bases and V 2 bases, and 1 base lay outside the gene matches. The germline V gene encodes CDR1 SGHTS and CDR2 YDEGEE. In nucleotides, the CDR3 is TGTGCCAGCAGCTTTGGGACAGCCTACGAGCAGTACTTC. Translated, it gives CASSFGTAYEQYF.

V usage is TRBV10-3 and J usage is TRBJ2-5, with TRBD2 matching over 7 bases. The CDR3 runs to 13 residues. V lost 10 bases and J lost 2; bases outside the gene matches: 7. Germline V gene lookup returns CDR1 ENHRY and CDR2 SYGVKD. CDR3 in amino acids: CATQTSVQETQYF. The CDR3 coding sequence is TGTGCCACCCAAACTAGCGTTCAAGAGACCCAGTACTTC.

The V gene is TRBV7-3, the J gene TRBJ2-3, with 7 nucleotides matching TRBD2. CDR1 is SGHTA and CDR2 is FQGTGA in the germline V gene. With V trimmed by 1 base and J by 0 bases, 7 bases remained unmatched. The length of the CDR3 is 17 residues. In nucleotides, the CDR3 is TGTGCCAGCAGCTTAATTTCGGGGGAGGGAAGCACAGATACGCAGTATTTT. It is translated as CASSLISGEGSTDTQYF.